These T cell receptor beta chains were read from a single sample in a study of cytomegalovirus exposure and HLA in healthy donors. Here immunoSEQ multiplex PCR was the method, and the copy in TCRdb shows in-frame clones only, minus some. The sample yields 150,000 or so clones, 60% to 80% seen once. The specimen was PBMCs. The receptors shown here come from a woman aged 40 to 49 in good health and CMV-seropositive. The CDR3 runs from the conserved cysteine through the conserved F or W. The D gene is left open where the match is weak. The listing skips clone size in some rows; elsewhere it reads once, few, many or a size class.

d_call clone_size j_call v_call cdr3_aa cdr3_nt
NA NA TRBJ1-4 TRBV7-6 CASSSKSGGKLFF TGTGCCAGCAGCTCAAAGAGTGGAGGGAAACTGTTTTTT
TRBD2 NA TRBJ2-2 TRBV5-5 CASRIAGGGAGELFF TGTGCCAGCAGAATAGCGGGGGGTGGAGCCGGGGAGCTGTTTTTT
NA NA TRBJ2-1 TRBV5-1 CASSLDRLDYNEQFF TGCGCCAGCAGCTTGGACAGGCTAGACTACAATGAGCAGTTCTTC
NA NA TRBJ2-3 TRBV13 CASSSRLSGTDTQYF TGTGCCAGCAGCTCCCGACTAAGCGGCACAGATACGCAGTATTTT
TRBD1 NA TRBJ1-1 TRBV4-1 CASSHYDRAGTEAFF TGCGCCAGCAGCCACTATGACAGGGCGGGGACTGAAGCTTTCTTT
NA NA TRBJ1-1 TRBV7-9 CASGYRVMNTEAFF TGTGCCAGCGGCTACAGGGTCATGAACACTGAAGCTTTCTTT
TRBD2 NA TRBJ2-5 TRBV30 CAWDGLAGITQYF TGTGCCTGGGACGGACTAGCGGGGATAACCCAGTACTTC
TRBD2 NA TRBJ2-3 TRBV5-1 CASSHLRLATSTDTQYF TGCGCCAGCAGCCACCTTAGACTAGCCACTAGCACAGATACGCAGTATTTT
NA NA TRBJ2-3 TRBV4-1 CASSQEGVPGGTDTQYF TGCGCCAGCAGCCAAGAAGGCGTCCCGGGTGGCACAGATACGCAGTATTTT
NA NA TRBJ2-5 TRBV7-2 CASAYLPETQYF TGTGCCAGCGCATACCTACCGGAGACCCAGTACTTC
NA NA TRBJ2-5 TRBV6-5 CASSPPGQEATQYF TGTGCCAGCAGCCCGCCGGGACAAGAGGCGACCCAGTACTTC
TRBD1 NA TRBJ2-1 TRBV5-4 CASSPGQGALDEQFF TGTGCCAGCAGCCCGGGACAGGGGGCTCTGGATGAGCAGTTCTTC
NA once TRBJ1-1 TRBV7-3 CASSIEANTEAFF TGTGCCAGCTCGATAGAGGCGAACACTGAAGCTTTCTTT
NA NA TRBJ1-3 TRBV28 CASSLPSGTGNTIYF TGTGCCAGCAGTTTACCTTCCGGGACTGGAAACACCATATATTTT
NA NA TRBJ2-3 TRBV5-4 CASSRGQGSTDTQYF TGTGCCAGCAGCCGCGGCCAGGGAAGCACAGATACGCAGTATTTT
TRBD1 NA TRBJ1-6 TRBV7-9 CASSLGTGQSPLHF TGTGCCAGCAGCCTAGGGACAGGACAATCACCCCTCCACTTT
TRBD1 NA TRBJ1-1 TRBV6-5 CASSYSRQGAGTEAFF TGTGCCAGCAGTTATTCGAGACAGGGGGCTGGCACTGAAGCTTTCTTT
NA many TRBJ2-3 TRBV4-2 CASSQVGGANTDTQYF TGTGCCAGCAGCCAAGTAGGCGGGGCGAACACAGATACGCAGTATTTT